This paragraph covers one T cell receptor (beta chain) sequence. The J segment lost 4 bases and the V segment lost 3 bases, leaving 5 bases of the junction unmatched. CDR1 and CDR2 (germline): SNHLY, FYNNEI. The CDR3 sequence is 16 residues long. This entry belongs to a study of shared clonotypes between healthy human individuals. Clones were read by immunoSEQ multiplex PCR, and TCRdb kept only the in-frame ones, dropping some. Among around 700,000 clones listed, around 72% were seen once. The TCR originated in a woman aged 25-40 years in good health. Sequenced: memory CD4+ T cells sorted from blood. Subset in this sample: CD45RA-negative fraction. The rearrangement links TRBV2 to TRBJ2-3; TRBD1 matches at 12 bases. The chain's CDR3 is CASSESGTGGPDTQYF. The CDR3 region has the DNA TGTGCCAGCAGTGAGAGCGGGACAGGGGGCCCAGATACGCAGTATTTT.